This T cell receptor (beta chain) was captured in a study of T cells expressing NK-cell markers. Overall study results and limits: NKG2C+ dominant clonotypes from several donors made up about 1.0-7.5% of CD8+ T cells. The same clonotypes also predominated in the CD3+CD56-NKG2C+ fraction of several donors. Questions lingered over whether expanded NKG2C+ T cell clones were HCMV-specific.

The CDR3 is 13 residues long. CDR1 is MNHNY and CDR2 is SVGAGI in the germline V gene (reference sequence). Concerning this clonotype: No antigen is known for it.

UMIs accompanied the 5'RACE template switching by which TCR beta cDNA was made. TCRdb reprocessed the 5' RACE reads and keeps a single row for each CDR3 protein, giving no DNA. The sample totals some 280,000 distinct CDR3 sequences. The sequenced sample was blood T cells: a sorted CD56 or NKG2C T cell subset, CD4+ or CD8+ T cells, or bulk PBMC T cells (not recorded which). The receptor's source is a young man in good health. The genes are TRBV6-6 and TRBJ2-7. CDR3 sequence: CASSHREAYEQYF.